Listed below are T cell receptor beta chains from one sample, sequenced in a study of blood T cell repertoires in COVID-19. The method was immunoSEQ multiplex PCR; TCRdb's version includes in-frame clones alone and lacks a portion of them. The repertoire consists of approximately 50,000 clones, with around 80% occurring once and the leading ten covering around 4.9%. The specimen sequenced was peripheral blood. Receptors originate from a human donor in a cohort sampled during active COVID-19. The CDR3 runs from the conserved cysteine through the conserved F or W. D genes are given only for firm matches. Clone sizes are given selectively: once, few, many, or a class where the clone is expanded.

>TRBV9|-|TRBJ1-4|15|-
TGTGCCAGCAGCGTAGGGGGAGCAACTAATGAAAAACTGTTTTTT
CASSVGGATNEKLFF
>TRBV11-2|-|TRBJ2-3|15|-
TGTGCCAGCAGCTACAGGGGGAGGGGCACAGATACGCAGTATTTT
CASSYRGRGTDTQYF
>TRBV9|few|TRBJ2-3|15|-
TGTGCCAGCAGCGTTCAGATGGGGGCCACAGATACGCAGTATTTT
CASSVQMGATDTQYF
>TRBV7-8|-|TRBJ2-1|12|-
TGTGCCAGCAGCTTATATAGCAATGAGCAGTTCTTC
CASSLYSNEQFF
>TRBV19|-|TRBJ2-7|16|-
TGTGCCAGCCCGAAGGCGGGGGGGGACAGGCTCTACGAGCAGTACTTC
CASPKAGGDRLYEQYF
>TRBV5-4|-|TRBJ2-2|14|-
TGTGCCAGCAGCTTGGGGACTGTTACCGGGGAGCTGTTTTTT
CASSLGTVTGELFF
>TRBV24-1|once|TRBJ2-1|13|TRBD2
TGTGCCACCAGCTTAGCGGGGGGACCGCGGCAGTTCTTC
CATSLAGGPRQFF
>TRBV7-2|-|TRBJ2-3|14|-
TGTGCCAGCAGCGTGGGACTTAACACAGATACGCAGTATTTT
CASSVGLNTDTQYF
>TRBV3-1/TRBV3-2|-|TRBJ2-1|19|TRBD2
TGTGCCAGCAGCCAACGTTACTCACTGCTAGCGGGGGGTTACAATGAGCAGTTCTTC
CASSQRYSLLAGGYNEQFF
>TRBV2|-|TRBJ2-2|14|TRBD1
TGTGCCAGCAGGAGACAGGGAAGGACCGGGGAGCTGTTTTTT
CASRRQGRTGELFF
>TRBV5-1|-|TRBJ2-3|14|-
TGCGCCAGCAGCTTGCGTAAGGCGGGAGATACGCAGTATTTT
CASSLRKAGDTQYF
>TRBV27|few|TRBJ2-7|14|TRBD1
TGTGCCAGCAGGCTCGGGACAGGGTCCTACGAGCAGTACTTC
CASRLGTGSYEQYF
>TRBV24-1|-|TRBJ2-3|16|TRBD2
TGTGCCACCAGTGATTTGGGACTAGCGGTGGGAGATACGCAGTATTTT
CATSDLGLAVGDTQYF
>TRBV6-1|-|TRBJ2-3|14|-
TGTGCCAGCAGTGAAGTCCCCCGTCGGGATACGCAGTATTTT
CASSEVPRRDTQYF
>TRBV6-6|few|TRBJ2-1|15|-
TGTGCCAGCAGTTACTCCCAGGGGAGATACAATGAGCAGTTCTTC
CASSYSQGRYNEQFF
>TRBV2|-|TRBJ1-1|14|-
TGTGCCAGCGGGGCAGGGTTAATCAGGGCTGAAGCTTTCTTT
CASGAGLIRAEAFF
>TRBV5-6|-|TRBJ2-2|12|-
TGTGCCAGCAGCCAAAACACCGGGGAGCTGTTTTTT
CASSQNTGELFF
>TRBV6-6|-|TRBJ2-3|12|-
TGTGCCAGTGGCAGATTCACAGATACGCAGTATTTT
CASGRFTDTQYF
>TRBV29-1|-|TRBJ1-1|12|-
TGCAGCGCGGGGACGGGAGGCGTTGAAGCTTTCTTT
CSAGTGGVEAFF
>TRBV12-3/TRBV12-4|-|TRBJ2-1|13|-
TGTGCCAGCAGTTTACGGAAGGGGTATGAGCAGTTCTTC
CASSLRKGYEQFF
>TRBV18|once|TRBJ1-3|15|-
TGTGCCAGCTCCCCTACCGGAGGCACCGGAAACACCATATATTTT
CASSPTGGTGNTIYF
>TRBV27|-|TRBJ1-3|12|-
TGTGCCAGCAAAGGGAGCGGAAACACCATATATTTT
CASKGSGNTIYF
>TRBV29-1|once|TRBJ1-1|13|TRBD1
TGCAGCGTTGAGGCCACAGGGGGCACTGAAGCTTTCTTT
CSVEATGGTEAFF
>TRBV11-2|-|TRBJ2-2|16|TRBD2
TGTGCCAGCAGCCCCTTTGCGGGGGGGCTTGGCGGGGAGCTGTTTTTT
CASSPFAGGLGGELFF
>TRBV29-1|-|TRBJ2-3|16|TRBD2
TGCAGCGTTGAAGATGCCTCCCGGGGGGGGACAGATACGCAGTATTTT
CSVEDASRGGTDTQYF
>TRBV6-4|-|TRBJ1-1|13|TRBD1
TGTGCCAGCAGCGAGGACAGGTACGGTGAAGCTTTCTTT
CASSEDRYGEAFF
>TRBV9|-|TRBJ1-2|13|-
TGTGCCAGCAGCGTAGCCCAAAACTATGGCTACACCTTC
CASSVAQNYGYTF
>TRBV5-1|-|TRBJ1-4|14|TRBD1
TGCGCCAGCAGCGTAGGGGGCGCACGGGAAAAACTGTTTTTT
CASSVGGAREKLFF
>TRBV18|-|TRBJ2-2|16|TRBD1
TGTGCCAGCTCACCACCGGACAGGGGTAACACCGGGGAGCTGTTTTTT
CASSPPDRGNTGELFF
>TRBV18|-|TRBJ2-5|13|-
TGTGCCAGCTCACCACGCAGGGAAGAGACCCAGTACTTC
CASSPRREETQYF
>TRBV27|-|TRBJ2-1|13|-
TGTGCCAGCAGGGTCGAGGCGCACAATGAGCAGTTCTTC
CASRVEAHNEQFF
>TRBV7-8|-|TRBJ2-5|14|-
TGTGCCAGCAGCGGCCGGGATTTGACAAAGACCCAGTACTTC
CASSGRDLTKTQYF
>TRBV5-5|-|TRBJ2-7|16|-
TGTGCCAGCAGCTTGCGGGGGGGACAGGGTACCTACGAGCAGTACTTC
CASSLRGGQGTYEQYF
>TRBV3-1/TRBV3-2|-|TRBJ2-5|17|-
TGTGCCAGCAGCCCCGGAGGTCTAGCTTTTCCCCGGGAGACCCAGTACTTC
CASSPGGLAFPRETQYF
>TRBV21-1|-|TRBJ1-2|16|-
TGTGCCAGCAGCAAGGAGTGGACAGGCAATAACTATGGCTACACCTTC
CASSKEWTGNNYGYTF
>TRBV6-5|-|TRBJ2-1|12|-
TGTGCCAGCATCCCAAGGGGGGGTGAGCAGTTCTTC
CASIPRGGEQFF
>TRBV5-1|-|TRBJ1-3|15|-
TGCGCCAGCAGCTGGATGGGAGCGGAAGGAAACACCATATATTTT
CASSWMGAEGNTIYF
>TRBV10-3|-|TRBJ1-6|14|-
TGTGCCATCAGTCCACAGGGCTCGAATTCACCCCTCCACTTT
CAISPQGSNSPLHF
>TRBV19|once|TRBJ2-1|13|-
TGTGCCAGTAGTCCTATATCAGGGAATGAGCAGTTCTTC
CASSPISGNEQFF
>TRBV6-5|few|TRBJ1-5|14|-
TGTGCCACTCCCGCCCCGGGAGCTAATCAGCCCCAGCATTTT
CATPAPGANQPQHF
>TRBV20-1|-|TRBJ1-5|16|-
TGCAGTGCTAGTGAAGTCTTGAGAGGTAAAAATCAGCCCCAGCATTTT
CSASEVLRGKNQPQHF
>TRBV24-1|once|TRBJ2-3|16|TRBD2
TGTGCCACCGGACCTCTCAGCGGGGGAAACACAGATACGCAGTATTTT
CATGPLSGGNTDTQYF
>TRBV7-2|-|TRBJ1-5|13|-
TGTGCCAGCCGGGGGGGAGGGCATCAGCCCCAGCATTTT
CASRGGGHQPQHF
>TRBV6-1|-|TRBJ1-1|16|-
TGTGCCAGCAGTGAATTGAGACAGCTTCAGAACACTGAAGCTTTCTTT
CASSELRQLQNTEAFF
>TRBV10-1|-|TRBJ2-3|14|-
TGCGCCAGCTTGTTGCCTAGTTTCGGAGATACGCAGTATTTT
CASLLPSFGDTQYF
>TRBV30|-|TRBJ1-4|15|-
TGTGCCTGGAGTATTCCGGGGGGCTTTAATGAAAAACTGTTTTTT
CAWSIPGGFNEKLFF
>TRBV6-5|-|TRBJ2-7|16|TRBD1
TGTGCCAGCAGTTATTGGACAGGGGGCGTTGTTAACGAGCAGTACTTC
CASSYWTGGVVNEQYF
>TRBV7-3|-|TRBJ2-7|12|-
TGTGCCAGCAGCTCGCTCGGAGGCGAGCAGTACTTC
CASSSLGGEQYF
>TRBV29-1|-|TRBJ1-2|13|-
TGCAGCGTAGAGAACCGGGACAATTGGGGCTACACCTTC
CSVENRDNWGYTF
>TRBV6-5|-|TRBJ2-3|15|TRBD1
TGTGCCAGCAGACAACAGGGGGCCTTGACAGATACGCAGTATTTT
CASRQQGALTDTQYF
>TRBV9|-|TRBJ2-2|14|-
TGTGCCAGCAGCGTAGGGGCGCAGTCCGGGGAGCTGTTTTTT
CASSVGAQSGELFF
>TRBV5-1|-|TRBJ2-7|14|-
TGCGCCAGCAGCTTGGGGGGCCCTGGCTACGAGCAGTACTTC
CASSLGGPGYEQYF
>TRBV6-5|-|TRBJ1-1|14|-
TGTGCCAGCAGACGTGCGGGGAGAAACACTGAAGCTTTCTTT
CASRRAGRNTEAFF
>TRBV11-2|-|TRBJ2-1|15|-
TGTGCCAGCAGCTTATCACGGGGGGCCCACAATGAGCAGTTCTTC
CASSLSRGAHNEQFF
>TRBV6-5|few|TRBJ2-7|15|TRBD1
TGTGCCACCCATTCCTCGGGGACAGGGGGGCACGAGCAGTACTTC
CATHSSGTGGHEQYF
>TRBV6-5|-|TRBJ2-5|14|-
TGTGCCAGCAGCTCCTGGGGGACAACGGAGACCCAGTACTTC
CASSSWGTTETQYF
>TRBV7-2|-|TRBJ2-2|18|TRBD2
TGTGCCAGCAGCCAGCCTCGACTAGCGGGGGGCCAATCCGGGGAGCTGTTTTTT
CASSQPRLAGGQSGELFF
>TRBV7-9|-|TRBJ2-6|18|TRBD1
TGTGCCAGCAGCCCCTTGACAGGGGGCTACTCTGGGGCCAACGTCCTGACTTTC
CASSPLTGGYSGANVLTF
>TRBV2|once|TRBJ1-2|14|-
TGTGCCAGCAGTGAAAGTATAGCTAACTATGGCTACACCTTC
CASSESIANYGYTF
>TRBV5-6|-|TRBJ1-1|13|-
TGTGCCAGCAGCTTGTCGTTGAACACTGAAGCTTTCTTT
CASSLSLNTEAFF